This TCR beta chain was sequenced during a study of T-cell reconstitution after alpha-beta-depleted transplantation in children. General study points: From surviving recipient T cells and thymic progenitors came the high day-60 TCRbeta diversity observed in some patients. Once a year had passed after transplant, T-cell counts and diversity came mostly from newly produced T cells.

This clonotype has just a few counts. The antigen is not known. This sample's TCRbeta library carried unique molecular identifier barcodes. TCRdb fed the PCR reads into MiXCR, producing one record per CDR3 protein. This repertoire shows about 980,000 distinct CDR3 sequences, about 29% found once; its top ten account for about 28%. V lost 1 base to trimming and J lost 2 bases, with 8 bases between them. Germline loops: CDR1 ENHRY, CDR2 SYGVKD. This CDR3 has 14 residues. The sequence derives from a boy less than two years old who had a stem cell transplant for SCID, so the T cells may come from the graft donor. The sample here was PBMCs, mostly from graft donor cells, taken 360 days after TCRalphabeta/CD19-depleted stem cell transplant. The chain employs TRBV10-3 and TRBJ2-5; no reliable D call. The CDR3 region has the DNA TGTGCCATCAGTGAGTACGGAAAACAAGAGACCCAGTACTTC. Protein product: CAISEYGKQETQYF.